What follows are 20 T cell receptor beta chains derived from one specimen sequenced in a study of type 1 and type 2 diabetes patients. Amplification started from genomic DNA. Amplification of the beta chain CDR3 used 30 forward and 13 reverse multiplex primers. One entry per CDR3 protein, called by TCRdb with MiXCR from the multiplex PCR reads. The sample yields about 290,000 distinct CDR3 sequences, more than 40% seen once. The sample was peripheral blood mononuclear cells (PBMCs). These receptors came from a man aged 18 to 30 with type 2 diabetes.

This clonotype was detected many times. The V call is TRBV25-1, the J call TRBJ1-6; D is perhaps TRBD1 (6 bases). Trimming pared 2 bases from V and 10 bases from J, leaving 12 bases between. From germline, CDR1 is MGHDK and CDR2 SYGVNS. The CDR3 runs to 14 residues. The CDR3 bases are TGTGCCAGCAGTGAAAGCTGGGGGGCATCACCCCTCCACTTT. It yields the protein CASSESWGASPLHF.

A word on this clonotype: Just one base apart from a much larger clone, this may be a read error. The genes are TRBV10-3 and TRBJ2-7; D is uncertain. The CDR3 is 12 amino acids. Trimming removed 4 bases at V and 2 bases at J, with 6 bases between. Per germline, CDR1 ENHRY and CDR2 SYGVKD. The CDR3 DNA sequence: TGTGCCATCAGTGCTGATCCCTACGAGCAGTACTTC. Protein: CAISADPYEQYF.

This chain links TRBV20-1 with TRBJ1-5, with a possible D match to TRBD1 (5 bases). The CDR3 contains 15 residues. The V end lost 2 bases, the J end lost 1 base, and 12 bases lay between the germline ends. CDR1 is DFQATT, CDR2 SNEGSKA, per germline (reference sequence). The CDR3: CSARSWGSSNQPQHF. CDR3 in DNA: TGCAGTGCTAGAAGTTGGGGCAGCAGCAATCAGCCCCAGCATTTT.

The V and J genes are TRBV10-3 and TRBJ1-2; the match to TRBD1 covers 7 bases. Germline V gene data show CDR1 as ENHRY and CDR2 as SYGVKD. The ends lost 10 bases at V and 7 bases at J; junction bases unmatched: 9. This CDR3 has 12 residues. This CDR3 is CASSLDRTGYTF. CDR3 DNA: TGTGCCAGCAGCTTGGACAGGACTGGCTACACCTTC.

This clonotype has at least ten counts. V and J are TRBV25-1 and TRBJ1-2, with unresolved D. This CDR3 spans 11 amino acids. Trimming took 1 base from V and 6 from J, leaving 3 bases between them. Germline loops: CDR1 MGHDK, CDR2 SYGVNS. The CDR3 DNA follows: TGTGCCAGCAGTGAATCCGATGGCTACACCTTC. This sequence encodes CASSESDGYTF.

This clonotype occurred once. The V call is TRBV30, the J call TRBJ1-5; TRBD1 is a possible D gene (5 bases). CDR3 length equals 13 residues. The V gene lost 7 bases and the J gene lost 6 bases, with 16 bases spanning the gap. The V gene's germline CDR1 is GTSNPN and CDR2 SVGIG (reference sequence). The CDR3 sequence: CASFGGESQPQHF. Here the CDR3 DNA reads TGTGCCTCCTTCGGGGGAGAAAGTCAGCCCCAGCATTTT.

The J gene is TRBJ2-7, the V gene TRBV14; 7 bases align to TRBD2. The CDR3 loop spans 14 amino acids. Germline CDR1 reads SGHDN; CDR2 reads FVKESK. V dropped 4 bases and J dropped 2; count of bases not matched to a gene: 5. The CDR3: CASSRGEGTYEQYF. CDR3 bases: TGTGCCAGCAGCCGAGGGGAGGGAACCTACGAGCAGTACTTC. Supplemented by reference TRBV14 and TRBJ2-7, the full variable domain reads EAGVTQFPSHSVIEKGQTVTLRCDPISGHDNLYWYRRVMGKEIKFLLHFVKESKQDESGMPNNRFLAERTGGTYSTLKVQPAELEDSGVYFCASSRGEGTYEQYFGPGTRLTVT.

This rearrangement joins TRBV25-1 to TRBJ2-3; D might be TRBD1 (5 bases). V lost 1 base and J lost 1, with 6 bases in between. Germline CDR1 MGHDK, CDR2 SYGVNS. The CDR3 consists of 14 residues. Here the CDR3 DNA reads TGTGCCAGCAGTGAATTGACAGGCACAGATACGCAGTATTTT. Translating it yields CASSELTGTDTQYF.

This chain uses TRBV19 with TRBJ1-5; 7 bases match TRBD1. The germline V gene has CDR1 LNHDA and CDR2 SQIVND (reference sequence). The trim removed 8 bases at V and 7 bases at J, leaving 11 bases unmatched. The CDR3 consists of 14 residues. CDR3 loop: CASSRGREEQPQHF. For the CDR3, the DNA is TGTGCCAGTTCAAGGGGGCGCGAAGAACAGCCCCAGCATTTT.

The table lists this clonotype with a count of one. The gene calls are TRBV7-9 and TRBJ1-1; 9 nucleotides line up with TRBD1. V was pared by 4 bases and J by 3 bases, with 6 bases of the junction left unmatched. This CDR3 is 15 amino acids long. Germline V lookup: CDR1 SEHNR, CDR2 FQNEAQ (reference sequence). CDR3 in amino acids: CASSSPGQGDTEAFF. DNA for the CDR3: TGTGCCAGCAGCTCGCCGGGACAGGGAGACACTGAAGCTTTCTTT.

The V call is TRBV7-6, the J call TRBJ1-6, with D uncertain. CDR3 size: 14 residues. V gave up 6 bases and J gave up 8 bases, with 14 bases separating them. Germline V gives CDR1 SGHVS, CDR2 FNYEAQ. This CDR3 is CASSEGGTYSPLHF. DNA of the CDR3: TGTGCCAGCAGTGAAGGCGGCACTTATTCACCCCTCCACTTT. The full variable domain, in which reference TRBV7-6 and TRBJ1-6 provide the parts outside the CDR3, is GAGVSQSPRYKVTKRGQDVALRCDPISGHVSLYWYRQALGQGPEFLTYFNYEAQQDKSGLPNDRFSAERPEGSISTLTIQRTEQRDSAMYRCASSEGGTYSPLHFGNGTRLTVT.

The J gene is TRBJ1-5, the V gene TRBV15; possible D gene TRBD1, 6 bases. Deletions cut 0 bases from V and 6 bases from J, with 18 bases between. Germline CDR1 is LNHNV and CDR2 is YYDKDF (reference sequence). The CDR3 length is 17 residues. The CDR3 sequence is CATSRDTPGTWSQPQHF. The CDR3, as DNA: TGTGCCACCAGCAGAGACACCCCCGGGACATGGAGTCAGCCCCAGCATTTT.

J is TRBJ1-1 and V is TRBV14; no firm D call. The germline gives CDR1 SGHDN, CDR2 FVKESK. The CDR3 is 16 amino acids. The V end lost 0 bases, the J end lost 2 bases, and 13 bases lay between the germline ends. CDR3 sequence: CASSQDQGWGNTEAFF. The CDR3 coding sequence is TGTGCCAGCAGCCAAGATCAAGGGTGGGGAAACACTGAAGCTTTCTTT.

This clonotype came up many times. J is TRBJ2-7 and V is TRBV7-2; the D gene is possibly TRBD1 (5 bases). V shed 5 bases and J shed 7 bases, with 18 bases lying between them. The germline CDR1 and CDR2 sequences are SGHTA and FQGNSA. The CDR3 consists of 14 residues. This chain's CDR3 is CASSPYPLGDEQYF. CDR3 in DNA: TGTGCCAGCAGCCCCTATCCCCTAGGGGATGAGCAGTACTTC.

The CDR3 here is CAWSYRASTGTQETQYF. The DNA of the CDR3 is TGTGCCTGGAGTTATAGAGCGTCAACAGGGACCCAAGAGACCCAGTACTTC. The gene calls are TRBV30 and TRBJ2-5, with D perhaps matching TRBD1 (6 bases). This CDR3 is 17 amino acids long. Trimming stripped 2 bases from V and 1 base from J, with 20 bases between. Germline loops: CDR1 GTSNPN, CDR2 SVGIG (reference sequence).

CDR3 in DNA: TGCGCCAGCAGCATACACCGGGACAGGGGCGGACCAGTGGATGGCTACACCTTC. This encodes CASSIHRDRGGPVDGYTF. The rearrangement links TRBV5-1 to TRBJ1-2, with 10 nucleotides matching TRBD1. V gave up 4 bases and J gave up 6 bases; unmatched junction bases: 18. The CDR3 length is 18 residues. Germline V lookup: CDR1 SGHRS, CDR2 YFSETQ.

The rearrangement uses TRBV7-2 and TRBJ2-3; D remains ambiguous. Germline V lookup: CDR1 SGHTA, CDR2 FQGNSA. V shed 5 bases and J shed 0 bases, with 12 bases lying between them. The CDR3 is made up of 15 amino acids. The CDR3 region has the DNA TGTGCCAGCAGCCCCCGGACCGCTAGCACAGATACGCAGTATTTT. Encoded protein: CASSPRTASTDTQYF.

Worth noting for this clonotype: Its ends do not fully match the called genes, so a read error is possible. For the CDR3, the DNA is TGTGCCAGTAGTACCCTACAGGGGGCCTCCTACAATGAGCGGTTCTTC. Amino acids: CASSTLQGASYNERFF. The genes are TRBV19 and TRBJ2-1, with 9 bases that match TRBD1. CDR3 length: 16 amino acids. Germline V gene data show CDR1 as LNHDA and CDR2 as SQIVND (reference sequence).

The chain combines TRBV15 with TRBJ2-1; 7 bases are shared with TRBD1. The CDR3 contains 17 residues. Germline trimming cut 0 bases from V and 3 bases from J; bases unmatched to any gene: 8. From germline, CDR1 is LNHNV and CDR2 YYDKDF (reference sequence). The CDR3 region has the DNA TGTGCCACCAGCAGAGATCCTGGGACAGCCAACTACAATGAGCAGTTCTTC. It is translated as CATSRDPGTANYNEQFF.

This clonotype was observed a few times. The chain carries TRBV19 and TRBJ1-1, with a possible D match to TRBD1 (5 bases). Trimming left V 0 bases short and J 5 bases short, with 13 bases between. CDR1 LNHDA and CDR2 SQIVND come from the germline V gene (reference sequence). The CDR3 has 15 amino acids. The CDR3: CASSIDLGGSTEAFF. CDR3 bases: TGTGCCAGTAGTATAGATCTGGGGGGATCGACTGAAGCTTTCTTT.